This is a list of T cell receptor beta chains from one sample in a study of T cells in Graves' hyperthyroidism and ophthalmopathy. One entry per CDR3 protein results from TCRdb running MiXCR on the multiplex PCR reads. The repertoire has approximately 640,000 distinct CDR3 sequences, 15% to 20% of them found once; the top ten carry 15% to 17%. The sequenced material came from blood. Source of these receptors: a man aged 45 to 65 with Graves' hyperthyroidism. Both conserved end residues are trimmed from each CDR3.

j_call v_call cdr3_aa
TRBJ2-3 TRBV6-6 ASSYSLLLAGGPTSTDTQY
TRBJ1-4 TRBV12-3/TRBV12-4 ASSPEPATNEKLF
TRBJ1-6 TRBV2 ASIEQRHTYNSPLH
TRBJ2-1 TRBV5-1 ASSSGIAGEKQF
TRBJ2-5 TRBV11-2 ASSEPLTAGTQY
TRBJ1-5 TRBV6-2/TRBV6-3 ASSRVRGNQPQH
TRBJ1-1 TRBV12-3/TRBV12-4 ASTSTRTPGTEAF
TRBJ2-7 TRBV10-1 ASSYEADRGLYEQY
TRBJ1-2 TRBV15 ATSPDRDYGYT
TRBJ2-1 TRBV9 ASAVGYNEQF
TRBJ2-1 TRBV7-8 ASSPFLGRKGRWFEQF
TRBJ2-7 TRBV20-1 SAAGLARARAYEQY
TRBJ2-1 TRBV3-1 ASSQGVGGYNEQF
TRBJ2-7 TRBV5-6 ASSLLGQGASYEQY
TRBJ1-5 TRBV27 ASSLFQARQPQH
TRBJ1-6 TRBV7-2 ASSSRQTHNSPLH
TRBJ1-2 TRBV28 ASSKGKNYGYT
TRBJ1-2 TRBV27 ASSSSRMNYGYT
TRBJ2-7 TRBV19 ASTAGTSGSRYEQY
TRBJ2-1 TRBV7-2 ASSTSGGSSSYNEQF